These 7 T cell receptor beta chains were sequenced from one sample in a study of cytomegalovirus exposure and HLA in healthy donors. In the PCR, 60 Vbeta and 13 Jbeta primers were used. Using immunoSEQ multiplex PCR, the repertoire was profiled, and TCRdb retains in-frame clones only, with some absent. The sample lists around 150,000 clones, 80% occurring once. The sequencing input was PBMCs. The receptors derive from a man aged 30 to 45 in good health.

The rearrangement joins TRBV5-4 to TRBJ1-1, with a possible D match to TRBD1 (5 bases). Germline CDR1 SGHNT, CDR2 YYREEE (reference sequence). Trimming pared 3 bases from V and 3 bases from J, leaving 12 bases between. CDR3 length: 14 residues. CDR3 nucleotide sequence: TGTGCCAGCAGCTACGACAGAATCTACACTGAAGCTTTCTTT. Translating gives CASSYDRIYTEAFF. Based on the CDR3 plus reference TRBV5-4 and TRBJ1-1, the full variable domain is ETGVTQSPTHLIKTRGQQVTLRCSSQSGHNTVSWYQQALGQGPQFIFQYYREEENGRGNFPPRFSGLQFPNYSSELNVNALELDDSALYLCASSYDRIYTEAFFGQGTRLTVV.

The chain uses TRBV28 and TRBJ1-5, with D perhaps matching TRBD1 (5 bases). Germline CDR1 is MDHEN and CDR2 is SYDVKM. This CDR3 has 15 residues. CDR3 DNA: TGTGTCACCTGGGGTGCAGGGAGGAGCAATCAGCCCCAGCATTTT. This codes for CVTWGAGRSNQPQHF.

This chain joins TRBV5-1 and TRBJ1-5; D ambiguous. This CDR3 region has 14 residues. V lost 5 bases and J lost 7, with 16 bases in between. CDR1 is SGHRS and CDR2 is YFSETQ in the germline V gene. CDR3 coding DNA: TGCGCCAGCAGTCCTATTCCGGGTTGGCAGCCCCAGCATTTT. Protein: CASSPIPGWQPQHF.

This sequence joins TRBV7-9 and TRBJ2-3; 7 nucleotides align to TRBD1. The CDR3 extends over 16 amino acids. After removal of 0 bases from V and 2 bases from J, the junction contained 5 bases not matched to a gene. The germline gives CDR1 SEHNR, CDR2 FQNEAQ (reference sequence). The CDR3 loop is CASSLATGQTTDTQYF. The DNA for the CDR3 is TGTGCCAGCAGCTTAGCCACGGGACAGACCACAGATACGCAGTATTTT.

This clone was seen a handful of times. The chain combines TRBV5-6 with TRBJ1-1; D gene unclear. This CDR3 comprises 13 residues. V was pared by 4 bases and J by 1 base, with 8 bases between. Germline V gene data show CDR1 as SGHDT and CDR2 as YYEEEE. The CDR3 is CASSLWRNTEAFF. In DNA, the CDR3 is TGTGCCAGCAGCCTGTGGAGGAACACTGAAGCTTTCTTT.

The rearrangement uses TRBV13 and TRBJ2-2; 7 positions agree with TRBD1. Germline V gives CDR1 PRHDT, CDR2 FYEKMQ (reference sequence). The CDR3 consists of 15 residues. The junction had 8 bases not matched to a gene; V was cut back by 5 bases and J by 5 bases. CDR3 region: CASSRSTGTTGELFF. In nucleotides, the CDR3 is TGTGCCAGCAGCCGCTCGACAGGGACGACCGGGGAGCTGTTTTTT.

The chain couples TRBV18 to TRBJ2-1; 10 bases map to TRBD2. The V gene's germline CDR1 is KGHSH and CDR2 LQKENI. With 3 bases clipped from V and 5 bases from J, the junction kept 10 bases outside the gene matches. The CDR3 has 17 amino acids. CDR3 residues: CASSPLAGVRVNNEQFF. The DNA for the CDR3 is TGTGCCAGCTCACCTCTAGCGGGAGTGCGTGTTAACAATGAGCAGTTCTTC.